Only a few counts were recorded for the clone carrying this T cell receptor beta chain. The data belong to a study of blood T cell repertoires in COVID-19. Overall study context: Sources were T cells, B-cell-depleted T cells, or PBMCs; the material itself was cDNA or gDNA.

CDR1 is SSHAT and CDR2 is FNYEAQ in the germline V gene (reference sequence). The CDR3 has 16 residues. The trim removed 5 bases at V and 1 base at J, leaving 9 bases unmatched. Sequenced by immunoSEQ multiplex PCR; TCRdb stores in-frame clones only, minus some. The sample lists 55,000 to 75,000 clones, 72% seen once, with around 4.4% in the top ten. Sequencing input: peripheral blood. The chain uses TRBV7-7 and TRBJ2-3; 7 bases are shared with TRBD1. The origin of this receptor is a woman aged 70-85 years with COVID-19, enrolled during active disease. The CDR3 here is CASSPTTGYGTDTQYF. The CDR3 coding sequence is TGTGCCAGCAGCCCCACGACAGGGTATGGCACAGATACGCAGTATTTT.